This paragraph covers one TCR beta chain sequence. The antigen remains undetermined. CDR3 length: 16 amino acids. J gave up 6 bases and V 4 bases, and 9 bases lay outside the gene matches. Looked up from germline, CDR1 is MNHEY and CDR2 is SVGAGI. The PCR made use of 60 Vbeta and 13 Jbeta primers. In the original workflow: Unique TCR beta chains totaled roughly 79 million in a later count, with around 11 million of them shared. Sequencing was performed with immunoSEQ multiplex PCR; in TCRdb, only in-frame clones are kept and a portion is missing. V and J calls and clone size follow that table, whereas D and trimming were derived from the DNA. The sample yields roughly 150,000 clones, roughly 62% seen once. This specimen belongs to a study of cytomegalovirus exposure and HLA in healthy donors. General study results and limits: HLA alleles showed associations with about 17,000 TCR beta sequences in a later analysis, at a 0.05 false discovery rate.

Sequencing was carried out using PBMCs. This TCR was sampled from a man between 60 and 70 years old in good health and CMV-seronegative. This chain links TRBV6-5 with TRBJ2-2; TRBD1 matches at 9 bases. CDR3 DNA: TGTGCCAGCAGTTCGGGACAGGGTGCAGTCCCCGGGGAGCTGTTTTTT. Translating gives CASSSGQGAVPGELFF.